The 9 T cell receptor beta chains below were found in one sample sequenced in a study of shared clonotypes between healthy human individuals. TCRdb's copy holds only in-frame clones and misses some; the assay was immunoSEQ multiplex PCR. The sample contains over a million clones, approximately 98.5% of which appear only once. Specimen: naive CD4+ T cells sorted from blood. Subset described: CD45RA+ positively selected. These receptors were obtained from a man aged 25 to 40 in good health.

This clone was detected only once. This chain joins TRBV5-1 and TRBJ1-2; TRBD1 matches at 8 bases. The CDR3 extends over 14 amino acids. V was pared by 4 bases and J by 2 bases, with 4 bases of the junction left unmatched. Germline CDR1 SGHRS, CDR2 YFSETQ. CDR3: CASSVGTGNYGYTF. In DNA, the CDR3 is TGCGCCAGCAGCGTAGGGACAGGAAACTATGGCTACACCTTC.

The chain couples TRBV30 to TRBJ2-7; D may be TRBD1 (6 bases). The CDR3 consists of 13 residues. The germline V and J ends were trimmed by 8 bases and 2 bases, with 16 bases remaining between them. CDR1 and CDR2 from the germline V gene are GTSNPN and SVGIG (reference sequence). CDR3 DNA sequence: TGTGCCCGAACAGGGATTTCCCCCTACGAGCAGTACTTC. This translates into CARTGISPYEQYF.

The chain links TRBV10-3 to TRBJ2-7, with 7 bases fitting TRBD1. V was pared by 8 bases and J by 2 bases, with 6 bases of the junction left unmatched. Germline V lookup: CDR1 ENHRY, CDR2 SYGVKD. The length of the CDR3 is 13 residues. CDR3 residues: CAISRDSTYEQYF. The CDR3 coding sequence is TGTGCCATCTCCCGGGACAGCACCTACGAGCAGTACTTC.

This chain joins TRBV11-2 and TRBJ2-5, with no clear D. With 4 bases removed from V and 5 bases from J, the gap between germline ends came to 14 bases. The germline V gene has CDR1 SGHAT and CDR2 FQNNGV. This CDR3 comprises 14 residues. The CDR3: CASSSSFVWETQYF. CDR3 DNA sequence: TGTGCCAGCAGCTCAAGCTTTGTGTGGGAGACCCAGTACTTC.

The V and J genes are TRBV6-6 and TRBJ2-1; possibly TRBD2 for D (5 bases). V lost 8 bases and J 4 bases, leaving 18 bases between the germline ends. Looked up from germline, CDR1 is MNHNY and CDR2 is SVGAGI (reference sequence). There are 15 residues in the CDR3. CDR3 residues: CASRRSGAPYNEQFF. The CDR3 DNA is TGTGCCAGCCGAAGGAGCGGAGCTCCATACAATGAGCAGTTCTTC.

The CDR3 protein is CASSSLSIAGEETQYF. The DNA for the CDR3 is TGTGCCAGCAGTTCGTTGTCGATAGCGGGAGAAGAGACCCAGTACTTC. V and J are TRBV6-5 and TRBJ2-5; 9 bases agree with TRBD2. J gave up 3 bases and V 4 bases, and 9 bases lay outside the gene matches. There are 16 residues in the CDR3. The germline CDR1 and CDR2 sequences are MNHEY and SVGAGI.

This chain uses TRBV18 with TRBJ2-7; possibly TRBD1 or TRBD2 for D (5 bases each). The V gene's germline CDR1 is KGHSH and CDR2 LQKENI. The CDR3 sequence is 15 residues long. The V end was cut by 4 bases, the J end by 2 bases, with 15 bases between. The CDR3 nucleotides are TGTGCCAGCTCACTGCCGGGACCCGGGACCTACGAGCAGTACTTC. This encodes CASSLPGPGTYEQYF.

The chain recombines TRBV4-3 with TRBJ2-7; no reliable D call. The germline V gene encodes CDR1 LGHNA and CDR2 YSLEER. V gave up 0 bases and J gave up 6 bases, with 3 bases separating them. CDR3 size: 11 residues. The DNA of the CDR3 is TGCGCCAGCAGCCAAGAAGGCGAGCAGTACTTC. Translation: CASSQEGEQYF.

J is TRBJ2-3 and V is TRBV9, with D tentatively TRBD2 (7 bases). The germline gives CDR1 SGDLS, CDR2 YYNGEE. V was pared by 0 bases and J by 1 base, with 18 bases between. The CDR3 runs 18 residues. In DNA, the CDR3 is TGTGCCAGCAGCGTAGCGGGTGTGGCGGGGGCCGGCACAGATACGCAGTATTTT. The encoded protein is CASSVAGVAGAGTDTQYF.